These 20 T cell receptor beta chains were all obtained from the same sample, sequenced in a study of CD8 T cells in ankylosing spondylitis. TCRdb independently ran MiXCR on the 5' RACE reads; one entry per CDR3 protein. Counted here are some 290,000 distinct CDR3 sequences, around 20% occurring once; the ten biggest clones make up roughly 8%. What was sequenced was blood, either unsorted or a sorted T cell fraction (not recorded which). Receptor source: a male donor with ankylosing spondylitis or in good health (not recorded which).

This chain connects TRBV5-6 to TRBJ2-5; D is perhaps TRBD1 (5 bases). V was clipped by 2 bases and J by 4 bases, with 18 bases between them. The CDR3 loop spans 16 amino acids. In germline, CDR1 is SGHDT, CDR2 YYEEEE. Here the CDR3 DNA reads TGTGCCAGCAGCTTTAGTTTGGACAACGGTGGAGAGACCCAGTACTTC. This gives the protein CASSFSLDNGGETQYF.

CDR3 in amino acids: CSARERMTGSTGELFF. CDR3 DNA: TGCAGTGCCAGGGAACGAATGACAGGGAGTACCGGGGAGCTGTTTTTT. The J gene is TRBJ2-2, the V gene TRBV20-1; TRBD1 matches at 7 bases. Germline CDR1 DFQATT, CDR2 SNEGSKA (reference sequence). Germline trimming cut 6 bases from V and 5 bases from J; bases unmatched to any gene: 15. CDR3 length: 16 residues.

The rearrangement joins TRBV25-1 to TRBJ1-3; 11 bases line up with TRBD1. Germline V gives CDR1 MGHDK, CDR2 SYGVNS. With V trimmed by 2 bases and J by 4 bases, 7 bases remained unmatched. This CDR3 has 17 residues. The CDR3 sequence: CASSETNGQGAGNTIYF. In DNA form, the CDR3 reads TGTGCCAGCAGTGAAACCAATGGACAGGGGGCGGGAAACACCATATATTTT.

The chain joins TRBV5-1 to TRBJ1-6; 8 nucleotides match TRBD1. CDR1 SGHRS and CDR2 YFSETQ come from the germline V gene. The CDR3 runs 20 residues. The J segment lost 0 bases and the V segment lost 1 base, leaving 12 bases of the junction unmatched. The DNA of the CDR3 is TGCGCCAGCAGCTTGAACCTTAGGACAGGGCAGAGCTCCTATAATTCACCCCTCCACTTT. This translates into CASSLNLRTGQSSYNSPLHF.

The V and J genes are TRBV5-1 and TRBJ1-5, with D maybe TRBD1 (5 bases). CDR1 is SGHRS and CDR2 is YFSETQ in the germline V gene. The CDR3 runs to 14 residues. V lost 4 bases and J lost 6, with 14 bases in between. CDR3 sequence (DNA): TGCGCCAGCAGCCCCACAGGCCCGGCTCAGCCCCAGCATTTT. Its translation: CASSPTGPAQPQHF.

The chain couples TRBV20-1 to TRBJ2-2; a weak D match, TRBD2 (6 bases). The length of the CDR3 is 15 residues. Looked up from germline, CDR1 is DFQATT and CDR2 is SNEGSKA (reference sequence). The CDR3 sequence is CFAPRAGSDTGELFF. The CDR3 nucleotides are TGCTTTGCACCAAGGGCGGGGTCTGACACCGGGGAGCTGTTTTTT.

The chain uses TRBV5-1 and TRBJ2-4, with TRBD2 as a possible D gene (6 bases). Germline CDR1 is SGHRS and CDR2 is YFSETQ. With 4 bases removed from V and 0 bases from J, the gap between germline ends came to 17 bases. This CDR3 is built from 17 residues. As DNA, the CDR3 is TGCGCCAGCAGCCCGAGCAGGGACTTCCTAGCCAAAAACATTCAGTACTTC. Its protein is CASSPSRDFLAKNIQYF.

V is TRBV29-1 and J is TRBJ1-1; maybe TRBD1 (5 bases). The V end was cut by 8 bases, the J end by 5 bases, with 12 bases between. The CDR3 extends over 11 amino acids. CDR1 SQVTM and CDR2 ANQGSEA come from the germline V gene. The CDR3: CSHRGVTEAFF. CDR3 nucleotide sequence: TGCAGCCACCGGGGGGTGACTGAAGCTTTCTTT.

The V and J genes are TRBV5-6 and TRBJ2-1; TRBD2 agrees at 14 bases. The CDR3 is 17 amino acids. J gave up 6 bases and V 1 base, and 6 bases lay outside the gene matches. Germline CDR1 is SGHDT and CDR2 is YYEEEE. The CDR3 DNA reads TGTGCCAGCAGCTTGCTGACTAGCGGGGGGGCCATCAATGAGCAGTTCTTC. Protein sequence: CASSLLTSGGAINEQFF.

The chain uses TRBV28 and TRBJ1-2, with D tentatively TRBD1 (5 bases). The germline V gene has CDR1 MDHEN and CDR2 SYDVKM. Trimming took 6 bases from V and 4 from J, leaving 21 bases between them. The CDR3 totals 16 residues. In DNA form, the CDR3 reads TGTGCCAGCAGGATTGGCGGGACTCGAGGAATCTATGGCTACACCTTC. As protein: CASRIGGTRGIYGYTF.

CDR3 sequence: CASSYLGQGAEAFF. CDR3 sequence (DNA): TGCGCCAGCAGCTACTTAGGACAGGGGGCTGAAGCTTTCTTT. V is TRBV5-1 and J is TRBJ1-1; 10 nucleotides align to TRBD1. Per the germline V gene, CDR1 is SGHRS and CDR2 is YFSETQ. This CDR3 comprises 14 residues. Losses at the gene ends were 3 bases for V and 6 bases for J; bases not matched to a gene: 5.

The chain has TRBV5-1 and TRBJ1-5; TRBD1 might be the D (5 bases). Per germline, CDR1 SGHRS and CDR2 YFSETQ. Trimming left V 4 bases short and J 12 bases short, with 17 bases between. This CDR3 comprises 13 residues. The CDR3 sequence: CASSIGGGGNQHF. The CDR3 DNA is TGCGCCAGCAGCATTGGAGGTGGGGGAAACCAGCATTTT. The entire variable domain, with the rest obtained from reference TRBV5-1 and TRBJ1-5, is as follows: KAGVTQTPRYLIKTRGQQVTLSCSPISGHRSVSWYQQTPGQGLQFLFEYFSETQRNKGNFPGRFSGRQFSNSRSEMNVSTLELGDSALYLCASSIGGGGNQHFGDGTRLSIL.

This chain uses TRBV10-3 with TRBJ2-4; possible D gene TRBD2, 6 bases. Trimming took 8 bases from V and 3 from J, leaving 14 bases between them. The CDR3 covers 14 residues. Germline V gene lookup returns CDR1 ENHRY and CDR2 SYGVKD. This CDR3 is CAIAPGEVKNIQYF. CDR3 sequence (DNA): TGTGCCATCGCCCCGGGGGAGGTCAAAAACATTCAGTACTTC.

In its sample, this clonotype was seen a few times. The J gene is TRBJ2-1, the V gene TRBV4-1, with TRBD2 identical over 12 bases. Germline CDR1 is MGHRA and CDR2 is YSYEKL. This CDR3 comprises 20 residues. V was pared by 0 bases and J by 3 bases, with 12 bases of the junction left unmatched. In DNA form, the CDR3 reads TGCGCCAGCAGCCAAGATCTAGTACTAGCGGGGGGCCCCAACTACAATGAGCAGTTCTTC. Translation gives CASSQDLVLAGGPNYNEQFF.

The chain carries TRBV7-6 and TRBJ1-1, with 7 bases fitting TRBD1. J was trimmed by 4 bases and V by 6 bases; bases with no gene match: 5. The CDR3 covers 13 residues. Germline-derived CDR1 and CDR2 are SGHVS and FNYEAQ. The CDR3 nucleotides are TGTGCCAGCAGTCGACAGGGCTTCACTGAAGCTTTCTTT. This translates into CASSRQGFTEAFF.

V usage is TRBV12-3 or TRBV12-4 and J usage is TRBJ1-6; D gene uncertain. CDR3 length: 18 residues. V was pared by 6 bases and J by 0 bases, with 18 bases between. The chain's CDR3 is CASSPSSNPSSYNSPLHF. The DNA for the CDR3 is TGTGCCAGCAGCCCATCCTCCAATCCTAGCTCCTATAATTCACCCCTCCACTTT.

J is TRBJ2-5 and V is TRBV12-3 or TRBV12-4, with D unresolved. The CDR3 length is 14 residues. Deletions cut 7 bases from V and 1 base from J, with 13 bases between. The CDR3 nucleotides are TGTGCCAGCACCAGTTTTAGTGGCCAAGAGACCCAGTACTTC. Its protein is CASTSFSGQETQYF.

CDR3 sequence reads: CATSREGLADTQYF. CDR3 coding DNA: TGTGCCACCAGCAGAGAGGGATTAGCAGATACGCAGTATTTT. The genes are TRBV15 and TRBJ2-3; no firm D call. Trimming cost V 0 bases and J 4 bases, with 8 bases left between them. Germline CDR1 reads LNHNV; CDR2 reads YYDKDF (reference sequence). This CDR3 is built from 14 residues.

The chain joins TRBV29-1 to TRBJ2-1; the D is unclear. The CDR3 is made up of 8 amino acids. Trimming stripped 3 bases from V and 11 bases from J, with 2 bases between. Germline loops: CDR1 SQVTM, CDR2 ANQGSEA. Here the CDR3 DNA reads TGCAGCGTTGATCAGCAGTTCTTC. Encoded protein: CSVDQQFF.

The J gene is TRBJ1-1, the V gene TRBV25-1; D may be TRBD1 (6 bases). The V end lost 4 bases, the J end lost 0 bases, and 12 bases lay between the germline ends. There are 15 residues in the CDR3. Germline CDR1 reads MGHDK; CDR2 reads SYGVNS. CDR3 in amino acids: CASSAWDNLNTEAFF. The CDR3 bases are TGTGCCAGCAGTGCGTGGGACAATCTGAACACTGAAGCTTTCTTT.